This record covers a single TCR beta chain. Its antigen is not known. Samples of blood were obtained at baseline, on cycle 4 day 1, and on cycle 7 day 1. Per the germline V gene, CDR1 is SGHNT and CDR2 is YYREEE (reference sequence). V lost 4 bases, J lost 4 bases, and 5 bases stayed unmatched. CDR3 size: 14 residues. Some clones are missing from TCRdb's copy, which holds only in-frame ones; the method was immunoSEQ multiplex PCR. Among about 60,000 clones listed, over 75% were seen once. The data were taken from a study of OX40 agonist ivuxolimab in advanced cancers. Study overall: Partial response was recorded in three patients: one hepatocellular carcinoma and two cutaneous melanoma cases.

Findings and caveats of the study: Clonal expansion among partial responders at 0.1-3.0 mg/kg ranked near the lowest. Expanded peripheral T-cell antigen specificity went undetermined.

This receptor was obtained from an adult with an advanced solid tumor such as melanoma, head and neck, liver or kidney cancer. Sequencing used CD4+ or CD8+ T cells sorted from blood, obtained in a trial of the OX40 agonist ivuxolimab. This rearrangement joins TRBV5-4 to TRBJ1-1, with 9 bases fitting TRBD1. CDR3 protein: CASSPPTGGTEAFF. CDR3 nucleotide sequence: TGTGCCAGCAGCCCCCCGACAGGGGGCACTGAAGCTTTCTTT.